This T cell receptor (beta chain) came from a study of blood T cell repertoires in COVID-19. Turning to the study itself: The United States, Italy and Spain supplied acute and convalescent COVID-19 samples. Sources were T cells, B-cell-depleted T cells, or PBMCs; the material itself was cDNA or gDNA.

The J segment lost 4 bases and the V segment lost 5 bases, leaving 8 bases of the junction unmatched. Germline V CDR1 and CDR2: MNHEY, SVGAGI. CDR3 size: 15 residues. As handled by the study authors: Estimated nucleated cell counts came from reference gene primer amplification. Some clones are missing from TCRdb's copy, which holds only in-frame ones; the method was immunoSEQ multiplex PCR. V, J and clone size were drawn from that table, and D and trimming were deduced from the DNA. The table has about 120,000 clones, over 75% seen once. The receptor's source is a human donor with active COVID-19. The donor label of this sample is uncertain. The V and J genes are TRBV6-5 and TRBJ2-1; 7 bases are a match to TRBD2. The sample comprised peripheral blood. The CDR3 loop is CASSRGHGGYNEQFF. As DNA, the CDR3 is TGTGCCAGCAGTCGTGGACACGGGGGGTACAATGAGCAGTTCTTC.